These 10 T cell receptor beta chains originate from one sample sequenced in a study of T cell changes during pregnancy in multiple sclerosis. The assay was immunoSEQ multiplex PCR, and TCRdb's table has in-frame clones only and misses some. The repertoire holds tens of thousands of clones, with about 94% as singletons. The sample in question was CD8+ T cells from peripheral blood mononuclear cells, obtained in the third trimester of pregnancy. Source of these receptors: a female donor with multiple sclerosis, enrolled in a pregnancy study.

This chain uses TRBV7-2 with TRBJ1-5; 8 bases are a match to TRBD1. The CDR3 spans 17 residues. Germline CDR1 reads SGHTA; CDR2 reads FQGNSA. The V segment lost 2 bases and the J segment 10 bases; nucleotides outside the gene matches: 16. As DNA, the CDR3 is TGTGCCAGCAGCTTACGGCCAGGGGGCAGCCCGCCGGGACCCCAGCATTTT. As protein: CASSLRPGGSPPGPQHF.

This chain links TRBV27 with TRBJ2-7, with 9 bases identical to TRBD2. J was trimmed by 6 bases and V by 5 bases; bases with no gene match: 14. CDR1 and CDR2 from the germline V gene are MNHEY and SMNVEV (reference sequence). The CDR3 length is 16 residues. As DNA, the CDR3 is TGTGCCAGCAGTCCCGGTAGTTGGTATAGCGGGAGCGAGCAGTACTTC. Protein: CASSPGSWYSGSEQYF.

V is TRBV19 and J is TRBJ2-1; maybe TRBD2 (5 bases). The CDR3 contains 17 residues. The germline gives CDR1 LNHDA, CDR2 SQIVND (reference sequence). V dropped 3 bases and J dropped 8 bases, with 23 bases sitting between them. The CDR3 spells CASSIPRTLELRDEQFF. The CDR3 DNA reads TGTGCCAGTAGTATTCCGAGGACTTTGGAACTCCGCGATGAGCAGTTCTTC.

CDR3 nucleotides: TGTGCCAGCAGTGGTGAGGACTACAATGAGCAGTTCTTC. This sequence encodes CASSGEDYNEQFF. The V and J genes are TRBV2 and TRBJ2-1; D not resolved. Germline assignment: CDR1 SNHLY and CDR2 FYNNEI. This CDR3 is built from 13 residues. The V end was cut by 4 bases, the J end by 3 bases, with 7 bases between.

J is TRBJ2-1 and V is TRBV19, with TRBD2 matching 7 bases. The CDR3 contains 13 residues. V lost 5 bases to trimming and J lost 5 bases; unmatched junction nucleotides: 3. Per germline, CDR1 LNHDA and CDR2 SQIVND (reference sequence). For the CDR3, the DNA is TGTGCCAGTAGTCCAGCGGGGCACAATGAGCAGTTCTTC. This codes for CASSPAGHNEQFF. The full variable domain, in which reference TRBV19 and TRBJ2-1 provide the parts outside the CDR3, is DGGITQSPKYLFRKEGQNVTLSCEQNLNHDAMYWYRQDPGQGLRLIYYSQIVNDFQKGDIAEGYSVSREKKESFPLTVTSAQKNPTAFYLCASSPAGHNEQFFGPGTRLTVL.

CDR3 in DNA: TGCAGCGTTGTAATCACTGAAGCTTTCTTT. Translated: CSVVITEAFF. V gene TRBV29-1 combines with J gene TRBJ1-1; D remains ambiguous. The CDR3 consists of 10 residues. Germline CDR1 and CDR2: SQVTM and ANQGSEA. V lost 4 bases and J 4 bases, leaving 4 bases between the germline ends.

This chain links TRBV5-4 with TRBJ2-7, with 7 bases matching TRBD2. V dropped 7 bases and J dropped 5; count of bases not matched to a gene: 9. The CDR3 is 13 amino acids. Germline CDR1 reads SGHNT; CDR2 reads YYREEE (reference sequence). This CDR3 reads CASRGGGRDEQYF. The CDR3 region has the DNA TGTGCCAGCCGCGGGGGTGGTAGGGACGAGCAGTACTTC.

This sequence joins TRBV19 and TRBJ2-2, with D possibly being TRBD1 (6 bases). In germline, CDR1 is LNHDA, CDR2 SQIVND (reference sequence). V was cut by 6 bases and J by 1 base, with 15 bases left in between. The CDR3 has 16 amino acids. CDR3 in DNA: TGTGCCAGTAGCGACACCAGGGGCCAGAACACCGGGGAGCTGTTTTTT. Protein sequence: CASSDTRGQNTGELFF.

V is TRBV9 and J is TRBJ2-1; tentatively, D is TRBD2 (6 bases). This CDR3 is built from 15 residues. The germline V gene encodes CDR1 SGDLS and CDR2 YYNGEE. The V and J ends lost 6 bases and 4 bases respectively, with 17 bases between them. CDR3: CASNNIGTQYNEQFF. DNA of the CDR3: TGTGCCAGCAACAATATTGGGACTCAGTACAATGAGCAGTTCTTC.

V and J are TRBV25-1 and TRBJ2-7; weak D call: TRBD1 (6 bases). Trimming took 4 bases from V and 7 from J, leaving 29 bases between them. The CDR3 extends over 18 amino acids. Germline loops: CDR1 MGHDK, CDR2 SYGVNS. CDR3 DNA sequence: TGTGCCAGCAGTGCACCCTGGAGGTCCGGGACACCCCGGAAGGAGCAGTACTTC. Translation: CASSAPWRSGTPRKEQYF.